This T cell receptor (beta chain) was identified in a study of cytomegalovirus exposure and HLA in healthy donors. This PCR relied on a set of 60 Vbeta primers and 13 Jbeta primers. TCRdb's table, derived via immunoSEQ multiplex PCR, lists solely in-frame clones and lacks some. The data contain around 89,000 clones, more than 70% of them singletons. The ends were cut back, 10 bases at V and 5 bases at J, with 15 bases in the middle. Germline V gene sequence: CDR1 MDHEN, CDR2 SYDVKM. The CDR3 is made up of 13 amino acids. V usage is TRBV28 and J usage is TRBJ1-5, with no clear D. The clonotype comes from a man between 40 and 49 years old in good health and CMV-seronegative. Material: PBMCs. The DNA for the CDR3 is TGTGCCACCGAAACAGAGGGCGATCAGCCCCAGCATTTT. As protein: CATETEGDQPQHF.